This TCR beta chain was profiled in a study of T cell changes during pregnancy in multiple sclerosis. Measured with immunoSEQ multiplex PCR; TCRdb has only the in-frame clones, and not every one. The data hold about 26,000 clones, with roughly nine tenths observed a single time. This clonotype was obtained from a female donor with multiple sclerosis, enrolled in a pregnancy study. This material consisted of CD8+ T cells from peripheral blood mononuclear cells, taken in the second trimester of pregnancy.

Here the CDR3 DNA reads TGTGCCAGCAGCCAAGATCTGACCGGGGGACTGACCTGGAAGGGCTACACCTTC. It is translated as CASSQDLTGGLTWKGYTF. V and J are TRBV4-2 and TRBJ1-2; weak D call: TRBD1 (5 bases). Trimming cost V 0 bases and J 8 bases, with 25 bases left between them. This CDR3 spans 18 amino acids. Germline CDR1 LGHNA, CDR2 YNFKEQ.